The 20 T cell receptor beta chains in this list originate from one sample, sequenced in a study of CD8+ T cells in alopecia areata. Treatment in this sample: oral pan-JAK inhibitor, 5-10 mg twice daily. cDNA reverse transcribed from extracted RNA served as the sequencing template. TCRdb's copy holds only in-frame clones and misses some; the assay was immunoSEQ multiplex PCR. The sample comprises approximately 210,000 clones, less than 45% of which are singletons, and around 2.8% rests with the top ten. The input for sequencing was CD4+ T cells sorted from blood, taken at approximately week 36, from a patient treated with tofacitinib. The receptor source for this set is a human donor with alopecia areata.

The table lists this clone with a count of one. The chain is built from TRBV6-5 and TRBJ1-5, with TRBD1 as a possible D gene (6 bases). This CDR3 is built from 13 residues. With 6 bases removed from V and 4 bases from J, the gap between germline ends came to 10 bases. CDR1 is MNHEY, CDR2 SVGAGI, per germline. CDR3 DNA sequence: TGTGCCAGCAGGCCCGACAGGAATCAGCCCCAGCATTTT. This gives the protein CASRPDRNQPQHF.

The CDR3 bases are TGTGCCAGCAGCTTAGCAGTCGGGGCTAGCGGCACAGATACGCAGTATTTT. This gives the protein CASSLAVGASGTDTQYF. The V gene is TRBV7-9, the J gene TRBJ2-3; TRBD2 might be the D (6 bases). There are 17 residues in the CDR3. Germline V lookup: CDR1 SEHNR, CDR2 FQNEAQ (reference sequence). V was shortened by 0 bases and J by 1 base, with 14 bases between the two germline ends.

The chain has TRBV6-6 and TRBJ2-3; unclear D gene. Between the trimmed V and J ends, which lost 5 bases and 6 bases, there was a span of 6 bases. Germline V CDR1 and CDR2: MNHNY, SVGAGI (reference sequence). CDR3 length equals 11 residues. The CDR3, as DNA: TGTGCCAGCAGTCCCGGGGATACGCAGTATTTT. Protein: CASSPGDTQYF.

Points on this clone: The sample holds other DNA sequences that translate to the same CDR3. The chain employs TRBV28 and TRBJ1-2; the D is unclear. The CDR3 is 15 amino acids. V shed 5 bases and J shed 1 base, with 14 bases lying between them. Germline CDR1 reads MDHEN; CDR2 reads SYDVKM. The CDR3 sequence is CASSLSPRDNYGYTF. DNA of the CDR3: TGTGCCAGCAGTCTATCACCGCGGGATAACTATGGCTACACCTTC.

The chain employs TRBV29-1 and TRBJ1-3; D unresolved. V was shortened by 6 bases and J by 0 bases, with 15 bases between the two germline ends. The CDR3 sequence is 15 residues long. Looked up from germline, CDR1 is SQVTM and CDR2 is ANQGSEA. The CDR3 DNA is TGCAGCGTCGACGGTCCTCCAAGCTCTGGAAACACCATATATTTT. Its translation is CSVDGPPSSGNTIYF.

This sequence joins TRBV2 and TRBJ1-5; D gene unclear. Trimming took 6 bases from V and 0 from J, leaving 12 bases between them. The CDR3 spans 15 residues. Germline V gene lookup returns CDR1 SNHLY and CDR2 FYNNEI. The CDR3 sequence is CASSLDGLSNQPQHF. CDR3 coding DNA: TGTGCCAGCAGCCTCGATGGACTTAGCAATCAGCCCCAGCATTTT.

Concerning this clone: Being one base from a much bigger clone, this may be a read error. This CDR3 reads CASSSKYEQYF. CDR3 DNA: TGTGCCAGCAGCTCAAAATACGAGCAGTACTTC. This chain uses TRBV11-2 with TRBJ2-5; no reliable D call. The J call may be incorrect, as the DNA end agrees better with TRBJ2-7. The CDR3 sequence is 11 residues long. Looked up from germline, CDR1 is SGHAT and CDR2 is FQNNGV.

V and J are TRBV5-1 and TRBJ2-5, with D perhaps TRBD1 (5 bases). Per the germline V gene, CDR1 is SGHRS and CDR2 is YFSETQ. Trimming pared 7 bases from V and 3 bases from J, leaving 22 bases between. The CDR3 is 16 amino acids. CDR3 sequence reads: CASGRVLGSLEETQYF. The CDR3 nucleotides are TGCGCCAGCGGCAGGGTTTTGGGATCATTGGAAGAGACCCAGTACTTC.

This clone appeared a few times. CDR3 nucleotide sequence: TGTGCCAGCAGTTACGGGGGCCAAAATGAAAAACTGTTTTTT. It is translated as CASSYGGQNEKLFF. The J gene is TRBJ1-4, the V gene TRBV6-6, with D perhaps matching TRBD1 (6 bases). Looked up from germline, CDR1 is MNHNY and CDR2 is SVGAGI (reference sequence). Deletions cut 2 bases from V and 5 bases from J, with 9 bases between. There are 14 residues in the CDR3.

The sample holds many counts of this clone. This chain joins TRBV5-1 and TRBJ2-5; perhaps TRBD2 as D (5 bases). CDR1 is SGHRS, CDR2 YFSETQ, per germline. V lost 5 bases to trimming and J lost 2 bases, with 10 bases between them. The CDR3 extends over 13 amino acids. Here the CDR3 DNA reads TGCGCCAGCAGGCATCCGGGACAAGAGACCCAGTACTTC. It yields the protein CASRHPGQETQYF.

This clone was seen a few times. This chain joins TRBV18 and TRBJ2-6, with D hard to call. This CDR3 has 16 residues. Germline V gives CDR1 KGHSH, CDR2 LQKENI. Trimming shortened V by 3 bases and J by 2 bases, and 11 bases separated the two germline ends. CDR3 protein: CASSPRTVTGANVLTF. Written as DNA, the CDR3 is TGTGCCAGCTCACCGCGGACGGTGACTGGGGCCAACGTCCTGACTTTC.

The J gene is TRBJ2-7, the V gene TRBV30; D ambiguous. Germline CDR1 GTSNPN, CDR2 SVGIG (reference sequence). Trimming took off 4 bases at V and 12 bases at J, with 19 bases between the two ends. The CDR3 is 12 amino acids. The CDR3 is CAWIKNRNRWYF. The CDR3, as DNA: TGTGCCTGGATCAAAAACCGTAACCGGTGGTACTTC.

This clone was seen a few times. V is TRBV30 and J is TRBJ2-5, with D perhaps assigned TRBD1 or TRBD2 (5 bases each). The CDR3 totals 12 residues. V lost 3 bases to trimming and J lost 3 bases, with 8 bases between them. Germline CDR1 reads GTSNPN; CDR2 reads SVGIG (reference sequence). The CDR3 region has the DNA TGTGCCTGGAGGGGGACGGAAGAGACCCAGTACTTC. Amino acid sequence: CAWRGTEETQYF.

The gene calls are TRBV30 and TRBJ2-2; D unclear. V lost 0 bases and J lost 8, with 10 bases in between. The CDR3 consists of 13 residues. Looked up from germline, CDR1 is GTSNPN and CDR2 is SVGIG (reference sequence). CDR3 in DNA: TGTGCCTGGAGTGTAGAGGTTGCAGGGGAGCTGTTTTTT. As protein: CAWSVEVAGELFF.

This clone was picked up many times. The identical CDR3 is also encoded by other nucleotide sequences in the sample. The chain couples TRBV4-2 to TRBJ2-1, with 11 bases identical to TRBD2. V lost 4 bases to trimming and J lost 4 bases; unmatched junction nucleotides: 3. CDR1 LGHNA and CDR2 YNFKEQ come from the germline V gene. The CDR3 contains 15 residues. CDR3 protein: CASSPGTSGYNEQFF. In DNA, the CDR3 is TGTGCCAGCAGCCCAGGGACTAGCGGTTACAATGAGCAGTTCTTC.

The chain couples TRBV30 to TRBJ2-7; D call uncertain. The CDR3 is 11 amino acids. CDR1 GTSNPN and CDR2 SVGIG come from the germline V gene (reference sequence). V gave up 1 base and J gave up 5 bases, with 6 bases separating them. The CDR3 spells CAWSALNEQYF. Here the CDR3 DNA reads TGTGCCTGGAGTGCCTTGAACGAGCAGTACTTC.

The CDR3 reads CASSLGDTQYF. The CDR3, as DNA: TGTGCCAGCAGCTTGGGGGATACGCAGTATTTT. The genes are TRBV11-1 and TRBJ2-3, with D unclear. Looked up from germline, CDR1 is SGHAT and CDR2 is FQDESV (reference sequence). Trimming took 3 bases from V and 6 from J, leaving 4 bases between them. The CDR3 contains 11 residues.

This clone was found a few times. The J gene is TRBJ2-2, the V gene TRBV30, with 9 bases identical to TRBD1. Trimming at V came to 6 bases and at J to 7 bases, leaving 9 bases not matched to a gene. Germline assignment: CDR1 GTSNPN and CDR2 SVGIG (reference sequence). The CDR3 is 14 amino acids. This CDR3 reads CACPQDRGFGELFF. CDR3 bases: TGTGCCTGCCCACAGGACAGGGGATTCGGGGAGCTGTTTTTT.

This clone was detected only a few times. The chain links TRBV29-1 to TRBJ2-7; TRBD2 aligns across 7 bases. V was clipped by 7 bases and J by 6 bases; unmatched bases: 15. The CDR3 runs 14 residues. Germline V gene data show CDR1 as SQVTM and CDR2 as ANQGSEA. This CDR3 reads CSAAPTSMLREQYF. The DNA of the CDR3 is TGCAGCGCCGCCCCGACTAGCATGCTACGCGAGCAGTACTTC.

This chain joins TRBV29-1 and TRBJ2-1; 7 bases agree with TRBD2. Germline trimming cut 7 bases from V and 2 bases from J; bases unmatched to any gene: 14. Germline values: CDR1 SQVTM, CDR2 ANQGSEA. The CDR3 sequence is 16 residues long. This CDR3 is CSATPRGRATYNEQFF. For the CDR3, the DNA is TGCAGCGCCACCCCCCGGGGGAGGGCGACCTACAATGAGCAGTTCTTC.